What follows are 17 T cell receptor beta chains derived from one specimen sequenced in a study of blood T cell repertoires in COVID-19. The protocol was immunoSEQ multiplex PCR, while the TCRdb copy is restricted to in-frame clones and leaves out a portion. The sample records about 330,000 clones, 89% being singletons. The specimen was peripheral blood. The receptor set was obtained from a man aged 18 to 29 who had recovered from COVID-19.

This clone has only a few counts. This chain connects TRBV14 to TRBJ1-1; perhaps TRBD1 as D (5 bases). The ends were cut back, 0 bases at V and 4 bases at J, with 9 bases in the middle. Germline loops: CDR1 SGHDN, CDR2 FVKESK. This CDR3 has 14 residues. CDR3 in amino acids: CASSQDGHPTEAFF. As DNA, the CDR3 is TGTGCCAGCAGCCAAGATGGACACCCCACTGAAGCTTTCTTT.

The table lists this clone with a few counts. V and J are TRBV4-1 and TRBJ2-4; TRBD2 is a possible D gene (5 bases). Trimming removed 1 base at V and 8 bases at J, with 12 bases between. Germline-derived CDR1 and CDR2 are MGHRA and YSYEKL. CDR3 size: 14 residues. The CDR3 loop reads CASSQGGTGDIQYF. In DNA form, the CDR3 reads TGCGCCAGCAGCCAAGGAGGAACCGGGGACATTCAGTACTTC.

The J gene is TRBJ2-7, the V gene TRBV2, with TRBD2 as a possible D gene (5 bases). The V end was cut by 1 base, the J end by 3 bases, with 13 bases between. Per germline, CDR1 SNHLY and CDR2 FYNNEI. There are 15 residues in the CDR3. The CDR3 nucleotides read TGTGCCAGCAGTGAAGGGAGGATGAGGGACTACGAGCAGTACTTC. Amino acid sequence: CASSEGRMRDYEQYF.

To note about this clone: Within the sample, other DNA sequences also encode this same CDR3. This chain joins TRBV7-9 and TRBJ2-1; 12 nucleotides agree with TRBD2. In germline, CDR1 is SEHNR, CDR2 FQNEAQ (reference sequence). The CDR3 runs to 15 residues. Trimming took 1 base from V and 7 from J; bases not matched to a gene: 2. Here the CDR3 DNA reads TGTGCCAGCAGCTTAGAACTAGCGGGAGGTAATGAGCAGTTCTTC. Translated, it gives CASSLELAGGNEQFF.

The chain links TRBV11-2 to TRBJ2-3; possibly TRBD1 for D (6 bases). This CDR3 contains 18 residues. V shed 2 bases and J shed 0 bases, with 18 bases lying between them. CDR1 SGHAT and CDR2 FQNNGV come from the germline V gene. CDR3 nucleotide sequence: TGTGCCAGCAGCTTATCGTCGCGAGGGGGACCCAGCACAGATACGCAGTATTTT. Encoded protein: CASSLSSRGGPSTDTQYF.

The CDR3 DNA sequence: TGTGCCAGTAGTATTGGACAGGGGGAAAACTACGAGCAGTACTTC. It specifies CASSIGQGENYEQYF. J is TRBJ2-7 and V is TRBV19; 10 bases line up with TRBD1. After removal of 3 bases from V and 3 bases from J, the junction contained 5 bases not matched to a gene. This CDR3 region has 15 residues. CDR1 is LNHDA, CDR2 SQIVND, per germline (reference sequence).

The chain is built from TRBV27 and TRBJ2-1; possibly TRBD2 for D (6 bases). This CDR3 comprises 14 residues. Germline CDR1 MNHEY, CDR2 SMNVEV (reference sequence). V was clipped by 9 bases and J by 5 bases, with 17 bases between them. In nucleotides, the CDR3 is TGTGCCAGTCGGATCGGGACTCCGAACAATGAGCAGTTCTTC. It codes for CASRIGTPNNEQFF.

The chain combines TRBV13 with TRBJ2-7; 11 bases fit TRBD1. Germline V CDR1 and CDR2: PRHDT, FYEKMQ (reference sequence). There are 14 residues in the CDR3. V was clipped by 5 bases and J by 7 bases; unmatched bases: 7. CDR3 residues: CASSPGQGASEQYF. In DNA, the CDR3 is TGTGCCAGCAGCCCAGGACAGGGGGCGAGTGAGCAGTACTTC.

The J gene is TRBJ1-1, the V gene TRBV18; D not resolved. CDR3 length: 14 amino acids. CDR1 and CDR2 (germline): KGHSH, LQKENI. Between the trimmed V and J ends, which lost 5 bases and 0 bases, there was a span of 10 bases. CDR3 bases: TGTGCCAGCTCAATGGGAGAAATGAACACTGAAGCTTTCTTT. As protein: CASSMGEMNTEAFF.

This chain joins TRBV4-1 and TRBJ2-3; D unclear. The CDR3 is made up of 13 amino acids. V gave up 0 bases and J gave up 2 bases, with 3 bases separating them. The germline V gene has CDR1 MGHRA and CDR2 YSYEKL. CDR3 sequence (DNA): TGCGCCAGCAGCCAAGAACTCACAGATACGCAGTATTTT. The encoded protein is CASSQELTDTQYF.

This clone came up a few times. DNA for the CDR3: TGTGCCAGCTCACCACGAGGGGACAGTTCCGAGCAGTACTTC. Translation: CASSPRGDSSEQYF. The V call is TRBV18, the J call TRBJ2-7, with 7 bases that match TRBD1. CDR1 is KGHSH, CDR2 LQKENI, per germline. The CDR3 has 14 amino acids. V gave up 1 base and J gave up 6 bases; unmatched junction bases: 6.

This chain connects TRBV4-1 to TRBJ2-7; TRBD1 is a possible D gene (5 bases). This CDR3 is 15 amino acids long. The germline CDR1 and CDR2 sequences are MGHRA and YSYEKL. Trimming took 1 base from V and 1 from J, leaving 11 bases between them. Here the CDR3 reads CASSQVMDTSYEQYF. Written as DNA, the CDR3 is TGCGCCAGCAGCCAAGTCATGGACACGTCCTACGAGCAGTACTTC.

CDR3 bases: TGTGCCAGCAGCTTAACCGGGACAGACCCATACGAGCAGTACTTC. Residues: CASSLTGTDPYEQYF. V gene TRBV7-9 combines with J gene TRBJ2-7; 7 bases align to TRBD1. V dropped 2 bases and J dropped 4; count of bases not matched to a gene: 8. The V gene's germline CDR1 is SEHNR and CDR2 FQNEAQ (reference sequence). This CDR3 has 15 amino acids. The whole variable domain, remainder taken from reference TRBV7-9 and TRBJ2-7, is DTGVSQNPRHKITKRGQNVTFRCDPISEHNRLYWYRQTLGQGPEFLTYFQNEAQLEKSRLLSDRFSAERPKGSFSTLEIQRTEQGDSAMYLCASSLTGTDPYEQYFGPGTRLTVT.

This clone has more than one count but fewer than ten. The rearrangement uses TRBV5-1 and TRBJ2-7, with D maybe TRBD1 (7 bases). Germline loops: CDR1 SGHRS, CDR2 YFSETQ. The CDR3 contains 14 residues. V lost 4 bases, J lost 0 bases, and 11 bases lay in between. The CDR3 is CASSAGQPSYEQYF. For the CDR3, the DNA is TGCGCCAGCAGCGCGGGACAGCCCTCCTACGAGCAGTACTTC.

The CDR3 coding sequence is TGTGCCAAATTCCTAGTGAACACTGAAGCTTTCTTT. This codes for CAKFLVNTEAFF. The chain recombines TRBV2 with TRBJ1-1; D not resolved. The germline V gene encodes CDR1 SNHLY and CDR2 FYNNEI. V lost 10 bases, J lost 0 bases, and 9 bases lay in between. CDR3 size: 12 residues.

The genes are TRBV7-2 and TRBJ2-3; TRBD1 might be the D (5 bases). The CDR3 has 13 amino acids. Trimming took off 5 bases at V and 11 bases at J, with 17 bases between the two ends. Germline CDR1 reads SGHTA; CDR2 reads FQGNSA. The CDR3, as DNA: TGTGCCAGCAGCAACCCTCAGGGCATACAGCAGTATTTT. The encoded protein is CASSNPQGIQQYF.

CDR3 residues: CASSFPPGGRSDTQYF. CDR3 DNA sequence: TGTGCCAGCAGCTTCCCCCCGGGGGGCAGATCAGATACGCAGTATTTT. J is TRBJ2-3 and V is TRBV7-9; possibly TRBD2 for D (7 bases). The CDR3 extends over 16 amino acids. Trimming cost V 3 bases and J 4 bases, with 17 bases left between them. Germline V gene lookup returns CDR1 SEHNR and CDR2 FQNEAQ (reference sequence). The entire variable domain, with the rest obtained from reference TRBV7-9 and TRBJ2-3, is as follows: DTGVSQNPRHKITKRGQNVTFRCDPISEHNRLYWYRQTLGQGPEFLTYFQNEAQLEKSRLLSDRFSAERPKGSFSTLEIQRTEQGDSAMYLCASSFPPGGRSDTQYFGPGTRLTVL.